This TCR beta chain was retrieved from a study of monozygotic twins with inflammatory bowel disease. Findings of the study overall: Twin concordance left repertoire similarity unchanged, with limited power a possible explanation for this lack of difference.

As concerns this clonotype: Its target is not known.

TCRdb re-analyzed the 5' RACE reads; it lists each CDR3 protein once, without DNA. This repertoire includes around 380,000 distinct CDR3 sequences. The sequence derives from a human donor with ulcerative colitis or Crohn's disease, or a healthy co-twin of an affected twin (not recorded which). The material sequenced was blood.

The CDR3 spells CASSQEDYNERFF. This chain connects TRBV4-2 to TRBJ2-1. Germline V gene lookup returns CDR1 LGHNA and CDR2 YNFKEQ. The CDR3 is 13 residues long.